The present T cell receptor (beta chain) was sequenced within a study of blood T cells in healthy people across ages. A second PCR of about 7 to 12 cycles used a sample-barcoded 5' primer and a J-beta primer mix. TCRdb ran MiXCR on the 5' RACE reads and lists one entry per CDR3 protein. The sample shows 1,500,000 or so distinct CDR3 sequences, around 55% of them seen only once. From germline, CDR1 is MGHRA and CDR2 YSYEKL. CDR3 length: 17 residues. The V gene end was trimmed by 4 bases and the J gene end by 6 bases; junction bases not matched to a gene: 15. The source of this sequence is a man between 18 and 29 years old in good health. Material: blood. The V gene is TRBV4-1, the J gene TRBJ1-2; TRBD1 agrees at 9 bases. The DNA of the CDR3 is TGCGCCAGCAGCCCCGGGACAGGGCTTAACAGAATCCATGGCTACACCTTC. As protein: CASSPGTGLNRIHGYTF.